These 9 T cell receptor beta chains share one sample of origin, sequenced in a study of blood T cell repertoires in COVID-19. Profiled with immunoSEQ multiplex PCR; TCRdb holds only in-frame clones, not every one. The sample shows some 260,000 clones, around 84% of them seen only once. The sequencing input was PBMCs or T cells enriched from blood (not recorded which). All receptors derive from a man aged 35 to 55 who had recovered from COVID-19.

This chain connects TRBV6-5 to TRBJ1-5, with a tentative D call TRBD1 (6 bases). Germline-derived CDR1 and CDR2 are MNHEY and SVGAGI. CDR3 size: 13 residues. Between the trimmed V and J ends, which lost 5 bases and 3 bases, there was a span of 8 bases. CDR3 coding DNA: TGTGCCAGCAGTCGGACAGTCAATCAGCCCCAGCATTTT. Translated, it gives CASSRTVNQPQHF.

The V call is TRBV6-4, the J call TRBJ2-7; perhaps TRBD1 as D (6 bases). The CDR3 length is 13 residues. CDR1 MRHNA and CDR2 SNTAGT come from the germline V gene. Trimming took off 2 bases at V and 6 bases at J, with 11 bases between the two ends. CDR3 bases: TGTGCCAGCAGTGACGGACAGAGTGGCGAGCAGTACTTC. Its protein is CASSDGQSGEQYF.

The J gene is TRBJ2-3, the V gene TRBV3-1 (or the pseudogene TRBV3-2), with D unresolved. Trimming removed 0 bases at V and 0 bases at J, with 10 bases between. The CDR3 contains 16 residues. Looked up from germline, CDR1 is LGHDT and CDR2 is YNNKEL (reference sequence). The CDR3 nucleotides read TGTGCCAGCAGCCAAGATGCCCTCGGGAGCACAGATACGCAGTATTTT. Translation gives CASSQDALGSTDTQYF.

The rearrangement uses TRBV3-1 (or the pseudogene TRBV3-2) and TRBJ2-3; no clear D. Between the trimmed V and J ends, which lost 5 bases and 3 bases, there was a span of 3 bases. Germline CDR1 is LGHDT and CDR2 is YNNKEL (reference sequence). The CDR3 spans 11 residues. CDR3 nucleotide sequence: TGTGCCAGCAGCACTACAGATACGCAGTATTTT. Protein: CASSTTDTQYF.

The V call is TRBV6-2 or TRBV6-3, the J call TRBJ2-5; 8 bases are shared with TRBD2. The germline CDR1 and CDR2 sequences are MNHEY and SVGEGT. The CDR3 extends over 17 amino acids. J gave up 5 bases and V 4 bases, and 15 bases lay outside the gene matches. The CDR3, as DNA: TGTGCCAGCAGTTTTGGACTAGCTGGGTTTTCGGGGGAGACCCAGTACTTC. This translates into CASSFGLAGFSGETQYF.

J is TRBJ2-5 and V is TRBV14; no definite D call. This CDR3 spans 14 amino acids. Trimming cost V 4 bases and J 1 base, with 10 bases left between them. Germline CDR1 reads SGHDN; CDR2 reads FVKESK. The DNA of the CDR3 is TGTGCCAGCAGCCCCCCCAGGTTCCAAGAGACCCAGTACTTC. This sequence encodes CASSPPRFQETQYF. The complete variable domain, with remaining parts taken from reference TRBV14 and TRBJ2-5, reads EAGVTQFPSHSVIEKGQTVTLRCDPISGHDNLYWYRRVMGKEIKFLLHFVKESKQDESGMPNNRFLAERTGGTYSTLKVQPAELEDSGVYFCASSPPRFQETQYFGPGTRLLVL.

This chain links TRBV15 with TRBJ1-3, with 8 bases fitting TRBD1. Germline CDR1 is LNHNV and CDR2 is YYDKDF (reference sequence). The CDR3 consists of 16 residues. Losses at the gene ends were 0 bases for V and 1 base for J; bases not matched to a gene: 2. The CDR3 loop is CATSRDRGPSGNTIYF. CDR3 coding DNA: TGTGCCACCAGCAGAGACAGGGGGCCATCTGGAAACACCATATATTTT.

The chain employs TRBV30 and TRBJ1-4, with 8 bases that match TRBD1. Germline V gene lookup returns CDR1 GTSNPN and CDR2 SVGIG (reference sequence). The ends lost 5 bases at V and 8 bases at J; junction bases unmatched: 4. CDR3 length: 12 residues. This chain's CDR3 is CAWDRGDEKLFF. CDR3 sequence (DNA): TGTGCCTGGGACAGGGGCGACGAAAAACTGTTTTTT.

The chain employs TRBV30 and TRBJ2-2, with unresolved D. Looked up from germline, CDR1 is GTSNPN and CDR2 is SVGIG (reference sequence). Trimming left V 0 bases short and J 1 base short, with 6 bases between. The CDR3 totals 14 residues. The CDR3 is CAWSVHRNTGELFF. CDR3 nucleotides: TGTGCCTGGAGTGTACACAGGAACACCGGGGAGCTGTTTTTT.